These 26 T cell receptor beta chains originate from one sample sequenced in a study of radiation and T cells in renal cell carcinoma. Profiling relied on immunoSEQ multiplex PCR, and the TCRdb table lists in-frame clones only, not all of them. This sample carries more than 140,000 clones, 70% to 90% of them seen once, and the ten largest clones take 20% to 25%. Time point in this sample: baseline pretreatment blood. The treatment: 15 Gy SBRT to primary tumor, nephrectomy 4 weeks later. The sample in question was blood, obtained from a patient whose treatment included radiotherapy and nephrectomy. These receptors all come from a woman between 45 and 65 years old with renal cell carcinoma.

The chain combines TRBV7-8 with TRBJ1-5, with a possible D match to TRBD1 (6 bases). V was cut by 5 bases and J by 3 bases, with 14 bases left in between. The CDR3 totals 15 residues. CDR1 and CDR2 (germline): SGHVS, FQNEAQ. The CDR3 protein is CASSQAGGLNQPQHF. In DNA form, the CDR3 reads TGTGCCAGCAGCCAGGCGGGGGGCCTCAATCAGCCCCAGCATTTT.

The sample holds one count of this clone. The chain combines TRBV9 with TRBJ2-1, with a tentative D call TRBD2 (6 bases). Trimming took off 2 bases at V and 4 bases at J, with 13 bases between the two ends. CDR3 size: 15 residues. Germline CDR1 is SGDLS and CDR2 is YYNGEE. The CDR3 protein is CASSVQGGFYNEQFF. CDR3 DNA sequence: TGTGCCAGCAGCGTCCAGGGAGGATTTTACAATGAGCAGTTCTTC. Complete variable domain (other parts from reference TRBV9 and TRBJ2-1): DSGVTQTPKHLITATGQRVTLRCSPRSGDLSVYWYQQSLDQGLQFLIQYYNGEERAKGNILERFSAQQFPDLHSELNLSSLELGDSALYFCASSVQGGFYNEQFFGPGTRLTVL.

The CDR3 DNA follows: TGTGCCAGCAGCCCGGGGCGCTACGAGCAGTACTTC. Translating gives CASSPGRYEQYF. The V gene is TRBV7-2, the J gene TRBJ2-7; D possibly matches TRBD1 or TRBD2 (5 bases each). The CDR3 has 12 amino acids. The germline V gene has CDR1 SGHTA and CDR2 FQGNSA. Between the trimmed V and J ends, which lost 5 bases and 3 bases, there was a span of 8 bases.

The rearrangement joins TRBV14 to TRBJ2-7; TRBD2 aligns across 9 bases. Germline-derived CDR1 and CDR2 are SGHDN and FVKESK. J was trimmed by 4 bases and V by 1 base; bases with no gene match: 5. CDR3 size: 15 residues. CDR3 nucleotides: TGTGCCAGCAGCCAAGGACTAGCGGCACTTTACGAGCAGTACTTC. This translates into CASSQGLAALYEQYF.

The chain uses TRBV9 and TRBJ2-2, with 15 nucleotides matching TRBD2. Germline-derived CDR1 and CDR2 are SGDLS and YYNGEE. J gave up 2 bases and V 3 bases, and 8 bases lay outside the gene matches. This CDR3 is built from 19 residues. The CDR3 is CASSAHGLAGGLNTGELFF. Here the CDR3 DNA reads TGTGCCAGCAGCGCCCACGGACTAGCGGGGGGGCTTAACACCGGGGAGCTGTTTTTT.

The rearrangement joins TRBV7-2 to TRBJ2-3, with 11 bases lining up with TRBD2. CDR1 and CDR2 (germline): SGHTA, FQGNSA. The J segment lost 5 bases and the V segment lost 3 bases, leaving 7 bases of the junction unmatched. The CDR3 sequence is 16 residues long. CDR3 residues: CASSLNSGGAGDTQYF. CDR3 in DNA: TGTGCCAGCAGCTTGAATAGCGGGGGGGCCGGAGATACGCAGTATTTT. Filled out from reference TRBV7-2 and TRBJ2-3, the complete variable domain reads GAGVSQSPSNKVTEKGKDVELRCDPISGHTALYWYRQSLGQGLEFLIYFQGNSAPDKSGLPSDRFSAERTGGSVSTLTIQRTQQEDSAVYLCASSLNSGGAGDTQYFGPGTRLTVL.

The gene calls are TRBV6-5 and TRBJ1-2; D is possibly TRBD1 (6 bases). V was clipped by 6 bases and J by 5 bases, with 10 bases between them. The V gene's germline CDR1 is MNHEY and CDR2 SVGAGI. The length of the CDR3 is 12 residues. CDR3 nucleotides: TGTGCCAGCAGACTACAGGGTTATGGCTACACCTTC. This codes for CASRLQGYGYTF.

The gene calls are TRBV2 and TRBJ1-1, with D maybe TRBD1 (5 bases). CDR1 SNHLY and CDR2 FYNNEI come from the germline V gene. This CDR3 is 13 amino acids long. V was pared by 7 bases and J by 4 bases, with 13 bases between. CDR3 sequence (DNA): TGTGCCAGCAAAGGAGGGGTTGGCACTGAAGCTTTCTTT. Its protein is CASKGGVGTEAFF.

This sequence joins TRBV9 and TRBJ2-5, with D hard to call. Trimming took off 0 bases at V and 5 bases at J, with 11 bases between the two ends. CDR3 length equals 14 residues. The germline CDR1 and CDR2 sequences are SGDLS and YYNGEE. CDR3 in DNA: TGTGCCAGCAGCGTAGAGGCTAACCGGGAGACCCAGTACTTC. Translated: CASSVEANRETQYF.

J is TRBJ2-6 and V is TRBV10-2, with D possibly matching TRBD1 (6 bases). V lost 0 bases, J lost 0 bases, and 12 bases lay in between. The CDR3 contains 18 residues. Looked up from germline, CDR1 is WSHSY and CDR2 is SAAADI. The CDR3 protein is CASSESVQGSSGANVLTF. The CDR3 DNA follows: TGCGCCAGCAGTGAGTCAGTCCAGGGGAGCTCTGGGGCCAACGTCCTGACTTTC.

The V and J genes are TRBV5-1 and TRBJ2-7, with D hard to call. The V gene's germline CDR1 is SGHRS and CDR2 YFSETQ. V lost 1 base and J lost 7, with 15 bases in between. The CDR3 runs to 14 residues. The CDR3, as DNA: TGCGCCAGCAGCTTGACCTACTCCCTTAGGGAGCAGTACTTC. This gives the protein CASSLTYSLREQYF. The variable domain in full, with the rest retrieved from reference TRBV5-1 and TRBJ2-7, is KAGVTQTPRYLIKTRGQQVTLSCSPISGHRSVSWYQQTPGQGLQFLFEYFSETQRNKGNFPGRFSGRQFSNSRSEMNVSTLELGDSALYLCASSLTYSLREQYFGPGTRLTVT.

This chain uses TRBV7-2 with TRBJ1-1; D is unclear. CDR1 and CDR2 (germline): SGHTA, FQGNSA. The CDR3 runs to 14 residues. V shed 4 bases and J shed 2 bases, with 11 bases lying between them. DNA for the CDR3: TGTGCCAGCAGCTCCGCGGGCGAAAACACTGAAGCTTTCTTT. This gives the protein CASSSAGENTEAFF.

The genes are TRBV9 and TRBJ2-3; D is possibly TRBD1 (6 bases). Trimming shortened V by 4 bases and J by 0 bases, and 18 bases separated the two germline ends. Germline loops: CDR1 SGDLS, CDR2 YYNGEE. The CDR3 spans 17 residues. As DNA, the CDR3 is TGTGCCAGCAGCTCAAGCCCCGGGACACCTAGCACAGATACGCAGTATTTT. It codes for CASSSSPGTPSTDTQYF.

This chain connects TRBV2 to TRBJ2-7; 11 nucleotides align to TRBD2. This CDR3 is built from 14 residues. Germline CDR1 reads SNHLY; CDR2 reads FYNNEI. V dropped 6 bases and J dropped 4; count of bases not matched to a gene: 5. The CDR3 here is CASRTGTSGYEQYF. In DNA, the CDR3 is TGTGCCAGCAGGACCGGGACTAGCGGATACGAGCAGTACTTC.

V gene TRBV25-1 combines with J gene TRBJ1-3, with unresolved D. The germline CDR1 and CDR2 sequences are MGHDK and SYGVNS. The V and J ends lost 0 bases and 14 bases respectively, with 8 bases between them. The CDR3 is 11 amino acids. CDR3 loop: CASSEYEPLYF. Written as DNA, the CDR3 is TGTGCCAGCAGTGAATACGAACCCCTATATTTT.

This clone was seen once. The chain combines TRBV28 with TRBJ1-5; no clear D. CDR1 and CDR2 (germline): MDHEN, SYDVKM. This CDR3 region has 14 residues. Trimming pared 7 bases from V and 6 bases from J, leaving 16 bases between. CDR3 in amino acids: CASTTLGFGQPQHF. The CDR3 DNA reads as TGTGCCAGCACCACCCTGGGGTTTGGTCAGCCCCAGCATTTT.

V and J are TRBV30 and TRBJ1-5; no clear D. Germline V gene sequence: CDR1 GTSNPN, CDR2 SVGIG (reference sequence). The CDR3 extends over 14 amino acids. Trimming shortened V by 2 bases and J by 6 bases, and 14 bases separated the two germline ends. The CDR3 here is CAWSLDRGRQPQHF. The CDR3 DNA sequence: TGTGCCTGGAGTTTGGATCGGGGTCGTCAGCCCCAGCATTTT.

The chain links TRBV5-6 to TRBJ2-1; 8 bases match TRBD1. Germline trimming cut 3 bases from V and 2 bases from J; bases unmatched to any gene: 7. Germline loops: CDR1 SGHDT, CDR2 YYEEEE. This CDR3 contains 16 residues. CDR3 region: CASSSEGQEPYNEQFF. CDR3 in DNA: TGTGCCAGCAGCTCGGAGGGACAGGAGCCCTACAATGAGCAGTTCTTC.

The genes are TRBV5-6 and TRBJ2-1; the D gene is possibly TRBD2 (6 bases). CDR3 length: 13 residues. CDR1 and CDR2 from the germline V gene are SGHDT and YYEEEE. V lost 4 bases and J 8 bases, leaving 13 bases between the germline ends. CDR3 region: CASSRQLAYEQFF. The CDR3 DNA is TGTGCCAGCAGCAGACAACTAGCCTATGAGCAGTTCTTC. Variable domain in full (rest from reference TRBV5-6 and TRBJ2-1): DAGVTQSPTHLIKTRGQQVTLRCSPKSGHDTVSWYQQALGQGPQFIFQYYEEEERQRGNFPDRFSGHQFPNYSSELNVNALLLGDSALYLCASSRQLAYEQFFGPGTRLTVL.

The chain employs TRBV5-1 and TRBJ1-3, with D unclear. The CDR3 sequence is 17 residues long. Germline V gives CDR1 SGHRS, CDR2 YFSETQ. V lost 2 bases to trimming and J lost 0 bases, with 15 bases between them. For the CDR3, the DNA is TGCGCCAGCAGCTTACTGGGCATTGCATCCTCTGGAAACACCATATATTTT. It specifies CASSLLGIASSGNTIYF.

The V gene is TRBV27, the J gene TRBJ2-7, with a possible D match to TRBD2 (6 bases). The CDR3 is 16 amino acids. The V gene's germline CDR1 is MNHEY and CDR2 SMNVEV (reference sequence). V lost 5 bases and J lost 6, with 23 bases in between. CDR3 in DNA: TGTGCCAGCAGTCCCGGGACGTTCGAATACGGGGGCGAGCAGTACTTC. This encodes CASSPGTFEYGGEQYF.

This chain uses TRBV28 with TRBJ2-7, with 7 bases identical to TRBD2. V gave up 8 bases and J gave up 3 bases; unmatched junction bases: 16. The CDR3 runs to 16 residues. Germline loops: CDR1 MDHEN, CDR2 SYDVKM. For the CDR3, the DNA is TGTGCCAGCCTTCCAACCCCGGGCGGGGGAAACTACGAGCAGTACTTC. This encodes CASLPTPGGGNYEQYF.

The rearrangement links TRBV5-6 to TRBJ2-6; D unresolved. This CDR3 is 15 amino acids long. V was shortened by 4 bases and J by 0 bases, with 8 bases between the two germline ends. Germline V lookup: CDR1 SGHDT, CDR2 YYEEEE. CDR3 bases: TGTGCCAGCAGCCCCCCGAGCTCTGGGGCCAACGTCCTGACTTTC. Amino acids: CASSPPSSGANVLTF.

The chain is built from TRBV7-2 and TRBJ1-4; D possibly corresponds to TRBD1 (5 bases). V lost 5 bases and J lost 0, with 16 bases in between. The CDR3 has 17 residues. Germline values: CDR1 SGHTA, CDR2 FQGNSA. DNA of the CDR3: TGTGCCAGCAGCCCGGAGGGGACCCTTGCAACTAATGAAAAACTGTTTTTT. Protein sequence: CASSPEGTLATNEKLFF.

The V gene is TRBV2, the J gene TRBJ2-7, with 7 bases lining up with TRBD1. Germline V gene sequence: CDR1 SNHLY, CDR2 FYNNEI. V lost 6 bases to trimming and J lost 0 bases; unmatched junction nucleotides: 5. CDR3 length equals 14 residues. In DNA form, the CDR3 reads TGTGCCAGCAGGCCGGACAGGAACTCCTACGAGCAGTACTTC. Its protein is CASRPDRNSYEQYF.

The chain couples TRBV7-2 to TRBJ2-3; 11 bases fit TRBD2. V trimming: 6 bases; J trimming: 5 bases; junction bases outside the gene matches: 7. The CDR3 extends over 15 amino acids. Germline V lookup: CDR1 SGHTA, CDR2 FQGNSA. CDR3 in amino acids: CASSPLAGEIDTQYF. The CDR3 DNA sequence: TGTGCCAGCAGTCCACTAGCGGGAGAGATAGATACGCAGTATTTT. Full variable domain (missing parts from reference TRBV7-2 and TRBJ2-3): GAGVSQSPSNKVTEKGKDVELRCDPISGHTALYWYRQSLGQGLEFLIYFQGNSAPDKSGLPSDRFSAERTGGSVSTLTIQRTQQEDSAVYLCASSPLAGEIDTQYFGPGTRLTVL.